Presented here are 10 T cell receptor beta chains from one specimen sequenced in a study of post-analysis software for immune sequencing data (dated by TCRdb to about 2015). The paper's findings and limits, for the study overall: Patients showed significantly higher frequencies than controls for roughly five TRBV segments, among them TRBV5-6, TRBV5-1 and TRBV20-1.

Library preparation employed PCR. Sequencing used an Illumina HiSeq 2500. Unique molecular identifiers were incorporated into TCR beta cDNA libraries to reduce PCR and sequencing biases. The public reads were quality trimmed at Q25 with fastp and then assembled into clones with MiXCR by TCRdb, keeping productive beta chains. Rows are unified per CDR3 protein, each entry keeping the most common DNA and genes. The sample records roughly 700,000 distinct CDR3 sequences, roughly 29% of which are singletons. The ten largest clones capture roughly 0.57% of the sample. No antigen has been identified for these receptors. Sequenced material: blood. These TCRs come from a girl aged 5 to 17 with multiple sclerosis.

This clonotype occurred a few times. The chain combines TRBV6-6 with TRBJ1-2, with 9 bases fitting TRBD1. The germline CDR1 and CDR2 sequences are MNHNY and SVGAGI (reference sequence). V lost 2 bases and J lost 1; bases outside the gene matches: 8. There are 17 residues in the CDR3. As DNA, the CDR3 is TGTGCCAGCAGTTACACCCGGGACAGGGAATTTAACTATGGCTACACCTTC. Its translation: CASSYTRDREFNYGYTF.

The CDR3 DNA follows: TGTGCCAGCGGTTTCGGATCGGGAGCGGGCTACGAGCAGTACTTC. This gives the protein CASGFGSGAGYEQYF. The chain carries TRBV7-2 and TRBJ2-7, with a tentative D call TRBD2 (6 bases). V dropped 8 bases and J dropped 3 bases, with 20 bases sitting between them. This CDR3 comprises 15 residues. Germline V gene sequence: CDR1 SGHTA, CDR2 FQGNSA. Filled out from reference TRBV7-2 and TRBJ2-7, the complete variable domain reads GAGVSQSPSNKVTEKGKDVELRCDPISGHTALYWYRQSLGQGLEFLIYFQGNSAPDKSGLPSDRFSAERTGGSVSTLTIQRTQQEDSAVYLCASGFGSGAGYEQYFGPGTRLTVT.

The chain uses TRBV27 and TRBJ2-1, with TRBD2 as a possible D gene (6 bases). The CDR3 runs to 14 residues. CDR1 and CDR2 from the germline V gene are MNHEY and SMNVEV (reference sequence). V lost 0 bases and J 9 bases, leaving 12 bases between the germline ends. CDR3 nucleotide sequence: TGTGCCAGCAGTTTATCTGCCCGGGGAGGTGAGCAGTTCTTC. Its protein product is CASSLSARGGEQFF.

The chain carries TRBV20-1 and TRBJ1-3; D remains ambiguous. This CDR3 spans 13 amino acids. Trimming removed 3 bases at V and 6 bases at J, with 12 bases between. The germline CDR1 and CDR2 sequences are DFQATT and SNEGSKA (reference sequence). The CDR3 region has the DNA TGCAGTGCTAGGGATCCGAGGGCAAACACCATATATTTT. Translating gives CSARDPRANTIYF.

In its sample, this clonotype was seen a few times. The chain employs TRBV6-4 and TRBJ2-3, with D maybe TRBD1 (5 bases). V lost 7 bases, J lost 5 bases, and 13 bases lay in between. Germline assignment: CDR1 MRHNA and CDR2 SNTAGT. The CDR3 totals 13 residues. The CDR3 loop is CASMRSQGDTQYF. CDR3 nucleotides: TGTGCCAGCATGAGGTCCCAGGGAGATACGCAGTATTTT.

This clonotype was seen a few times. This chain links TRBV29-1 with TRBJ2-1; 11 nucleotides agree with TRBD2. The germline gives CDR1 SQVTM, CDR2 ANQGSEA. V shed 6 bases and J 0 bases; nucleotides not matched to a gene: 13. This CDR3 has 18 amino acids. In DNA, the CDR3 is TGCAGCGTGGCCCTTCCGGGACTAGCGGAGAGCTCCTACAATGAGCAGTTCTTC. This gives the protein CSVALPGLAESSYNEQFF.

This clonotype was seen a handful of times. The CDR3 is CSAVAGEGGYTF. The DNA for the CDR3 is TGCAGTGCTGTCGCAGGGGAGGGTGGCTACACCTTC. This chain connects TRBV20-1 to TRBJ1-2; maybe TRBD1 (6 bases). Trimming left V 5 bases short and J 7 bases short, with 14 bases between. Per the germline V gene, CDR1 is DFQATT and CDR2 is SNEGSKA (reference sequence). The length of the CDR3 is 12 residues.

This clonotype was counted once. The CDR3 nucleotides read TGCAGTGCTAGGATCGACAGGGGGCGAACCGGGGAGCTGTTTTTT. It is translated as CSARIDRGRTGELFF. V and J are TRBV20-1 and TRBJ2-2; 10 bases fit TRBD1. The CDR3 spans 15 residues. From germline, CDR1 is DFQATT and CDR2 SNEGSKA (reference sequence). The V segment lost 3 bases and the J segment 5 bases; nucleotides outside the gene matches: 6.

This rearrangement joins TRBV9 to TRBJ1-1; the match to TRBD1 covers 7 bases. Germline-derived CDR1 and CDR2 are SGDLS and YYNGEE. The CDR3 totals 14 residues. The V segment lost 2 bases and the J segment 4 bases; nucleotides outside the gene matches: 5. The CDR3 DNA reads TGTGCCAGCAGCGTTGATCAGGGGGGCACTGAAGCTTTCTTT. Protein sequence: CASSVDQGGTEAFF.

This clonotype has a handful of counts. This chain links TRBV4-3 with TRBJ2-5, with 14 bases that match TRBD2. The germline gives CDR1 LGHNA, CDR2 YSLEER. CDR3 size: 18 residues. Unmatched junction bases numbered 16, after V lost 2 bases and J lost 11 bases. The CDR3 spells CASSQLAVTGLAGAEQYF. In DNA, the CDR3 is TGCGCCAGCAGCCAACTAGCGGTAACGGGACTAGCGGGGGCGGAGCAGTACTTC.